This T cell receptor (beta chain) appears in the sequencing data of a study of regulatory and conventional T cells in RAG deficiency. TCRdb keeps only in-frame clones here, not all; method: immunoSEQ multiplex PCR. The sample lists more than 40,000 clones, about 90% occurring once. V lost 10 bases and J lost 4; bases outside the gene matches: 13. The CDR3 extends over 15 amino acids. Per germline, CDR1 MNHNY and CDR2 SVGAGI (reference sequence). Conventional CD4+ T cells were sorted from blood as CD25-low CD127-high cells. This sample was shared with a second study, whose subject was regulatory T cells. That publication notes: Amplification used 52 TRBV primers and 13 TRBJ primers.

The receptor was derived from a human donor in good health. The sample taken for sequencing was CD4+ effector T cells sorted from blood. The rearrangement uses TRBV6-6 and TRBJ2-3; TRBD2 aligns across 8 bases. Here the CDR3 DNA reads TGTGCCACCCTGGACGGGACTAGTGTCTCAGATACGCAGTATTTT. This gives the protein CATLDGTSVSDTQYF.